The text below deals with one TCR beta chain. This sample stems from a study of T cells expressing NK-cell markers. Germline loops: CDR1 GTSNPN, CDR2 SVGIG (reference sequence). The CDR3 runs to 13 residues. TCRdb reprocessed the 5' RACE reads, with one entry per CDR3 protein and no DNA. This sample's clone table lists some 390,000 distinct CDR3 sequences. Sample: blood T cells: a sorted CD56 or NKG2C T cell subset, CD4+ or CD8+ T cells, or bulk PBMC T cells (not recorded which). The sequence came from a woman between 50 and 59 years old in good health. The V and J genes are TRBV30 and TRBJ1-1. This CDR3 is CAWSSTQNTEAFF.